This TCR beta chain was documented in a study of T cell responses to AZD1222 COVID-19 vaccine. Study summary: Whether given at about 4 or about 12 weeks, second doses were pooled. Study conclusions and caveats: Repertoire collection took place solely once the T cell response had peaked. An increase in Spike-specific TCR breadth and depth was observed after two AZD1222 doses. Donors, mostly white British, included more females; clonal diversity was possibly underestimated.

Notes on this clone: What it binds is unknown.

Profiled with immunoSEQ multiplex PCR; TCRdb holds only in-frame clones, not every one. The repertoire consists of 90,000 to 150,000 clones, with roughly 90% occurring once and the leading ten covering around 10%. The receptor was derived from an adult in good health. The specimen comprised peripheral blood, sampled on day 0 of AZD1222 vaccination.

The CDR3 DNA sequence: TGTGCCAGCAGTTCACAGGGGAACTATGGCTACACCTTC. Its translation is CASSSQGNYGYTF. The gene calls are TRBV7-3 and TRBJ1-2; 7 bases are shared with TRBD1. This CDR3 spans 13 amino acids. Germline CDR1 reads SGHTA; CDR2 reads FQGTGA. Losses at the gene ends were 6 bases for V and 2 bases for J; bases not matched to a gene: 3.